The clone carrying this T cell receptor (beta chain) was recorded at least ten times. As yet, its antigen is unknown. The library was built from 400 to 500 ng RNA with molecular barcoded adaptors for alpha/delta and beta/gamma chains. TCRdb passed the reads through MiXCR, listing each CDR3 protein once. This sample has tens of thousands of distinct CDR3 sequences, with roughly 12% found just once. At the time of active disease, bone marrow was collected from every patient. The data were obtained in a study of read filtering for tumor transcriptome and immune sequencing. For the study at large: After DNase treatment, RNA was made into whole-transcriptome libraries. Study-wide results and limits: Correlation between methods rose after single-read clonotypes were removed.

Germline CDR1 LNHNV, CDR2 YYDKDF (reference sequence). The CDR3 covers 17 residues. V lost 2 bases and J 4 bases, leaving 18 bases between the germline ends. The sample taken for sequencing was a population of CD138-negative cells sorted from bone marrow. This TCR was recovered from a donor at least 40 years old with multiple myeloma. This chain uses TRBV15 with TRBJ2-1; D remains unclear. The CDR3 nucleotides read TGTGCCACCAGCAGATACGAGGCGGCTATAGAGTACAATGAGCAGTTCTTC. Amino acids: CATSRYEAAIEYNEQFF.